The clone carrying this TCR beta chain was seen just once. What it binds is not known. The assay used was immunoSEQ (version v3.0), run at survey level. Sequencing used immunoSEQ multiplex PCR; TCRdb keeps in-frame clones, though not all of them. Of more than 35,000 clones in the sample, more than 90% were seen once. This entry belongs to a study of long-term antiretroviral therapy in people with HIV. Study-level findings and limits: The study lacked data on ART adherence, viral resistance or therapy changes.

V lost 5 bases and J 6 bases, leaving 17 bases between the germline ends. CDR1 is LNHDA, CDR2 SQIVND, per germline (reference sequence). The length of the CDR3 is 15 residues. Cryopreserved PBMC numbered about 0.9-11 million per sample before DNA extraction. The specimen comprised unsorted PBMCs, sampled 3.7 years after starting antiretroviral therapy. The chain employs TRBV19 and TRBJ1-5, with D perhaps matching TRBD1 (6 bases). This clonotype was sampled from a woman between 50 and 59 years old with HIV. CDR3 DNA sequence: TGTGCCAGTAGTCTTAATACAGGGTGGGGTCAGCCCCAGCATTTT. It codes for CASSLNTGWGQPQHF.